Listed below are T cell receptor beta chains from one sample, sequenced in a study of T cell repertoires in cytomegalovirus infection. Using its own MiXCR run on the reads, TCRdb lists one record per CDR3 protein. The table has under 200,000 distinct CDR3 sequences, roughly 9% seen once; the top ten hold approximately 4.2%. The sequenced material came from PBMCs. The origin of the receptors is a human donor in good health (CMV status not recorded). Some clones in this sample may be carry-over from other donors' samples. Both conserved end residues are part of each CDR3. The order of the fields is J gene, clone size, V gene, D gene, CDR3 DNA, CDR3 protein. D genes are given only for firm matches. Clone size is stated in some rows and not others, as once, few, many or a class when expanded.

J gene: TRBJ2-3
clone size: many
V gene: TRBV7-2
D gene: NA
CDR3 DNA: TGTGCCAGCAGCTTTTTCGGGAAAGTAATCACAGATACGCAGTATTTT
CDR3 protein: CASSFFGKVITDTQYF

J gene: TRBJ1-1
clone size: NA
V gene: TRBV7-3
D gene: NA
CDR3 DNA: TGTGCCAGCAGCCCCGGACTGAGGAACACTGAAGCTTTCTTT
CDR3 protein: CASSPGLRNTEAFF

J gene: TRBJ2-5
clone size: medium-sized
V gene: TRBV7-8
D gene: NA
CDR3 DNA: TGTGCCAGCAGCTTAGTTCAGTCCCAAGAGACCCAGTACTTC
CDR3 protein: CASSLVQSQETQYF

J gene: TRBJ2-3
clone size: many
V gene: TRBV7-2
D gene: NA
CDR3 DNA: TGTGCCAGCAACCTGAGGGGGGGCTCCCACACAGATACGCAGTATTTT
CDR3 protein: CASNLRGGSHTDTQYF

J gene: TRBJ2-1
clone size: many
V gene: TRBV7-8
D gene: TRBD2
CDR3 DNA: TGTGCCAGCAGTTCACGGGGGGGTAGCGGGATTGCGCAGTTCTTC
CDR3 protein: CASSSRGGSGIAQFF

J gene: TRBJ1-5
clone size: NA
V gene: TRBV20-1
D gene: TRBD1
CDR3 DNA: TGCAGTGCTAGATCCCGGGACAGACCCAATCAGCCCCAGCATTTT
CDR3 protein: CSARSRDRPNQPQHF

J gene: TRBJ2-7
clone size: NA
V gene: TRBV20-1
D gene: NA
CDR3 DNA: TGCAGTGCTAGACCTAGTCTTACTTACGAGCAGTACTTC
CDR3 protein: CSARPSLTYEQYF

J gene: TRBJ2-7
clone size: many
V gene: TRBV28
D gene: NA
CDR3 DNA: TGTGCCAGCAAGGTGGGAAACAAGGGCGAGCAGTACTTC
CDR3 protein: CASKVGNKGEQYF

J gene: TRBJ1-1
clone size: NA
V gene: TRBV10-3
D gene: NA
CDR3 DNA: TGTGCCATCAGGGCGGCCCAGGGGCCCACTGAAGCTTTCTTT
CDR3 protein: CAIRAAQGPTEAFF

J gene: TRBJ2-6
clone size: many
V gene: TRBV7-2
D gene: NA
CDR3 DNA: TGTGCCAGCAGCTTATACGGGACCCCCGGGGCCAACGTCCTGACTTTC
CDR3 protein: CASSLYGTPGANVLTF

J gene: TRBJ2-3
clone size: few
V gene: TRBV28
D gene: TRBD1
CDR3 DNA: TGTGCCAGCGAGACAGGGGGTCTAGATACGCAGTATTTT
CDR3 protein: CASETGGLDTQYF

J gene: TRBJ2-7
clone size: many
V gene: TRBV7-8
D gene: NA
CDR3 DNA: TGTGCCAGCAGCTCTCGGACTCCTCCCTACGAGCAGTACTTC
CDR3 protein: CASSSRTPPYEQYF

J gene: TRBJ1-5
clone size: many
V gene: TRBV7-9
D gene: TRBD1
CDR3 DNA: TGTGCCAGCAGCAAGCAGGGGGATCAGCCCCAGCATTTT
CDR3 protein: CASSKQGDQPQHF

J gene: TRBJ1-1
clone size: many
V gene: TRBV12-3/TRBV12-4
D gene: NA
CDR3 DNA: TGTGCCAGCAGTTTGCGGCAGGGTTTGAACACTGAAGCTTTCTTT
CDR3 protein: CASSLRQGLNTEAFF

J gene: TRBJ2-4
clone size: many
V gene: TRBV27
D gene: TRBD2
CDR3 DNA: TGTGCCAGCAAACAACTAGCGGGCGAAAACATTCAGTACTTC
CDR3 protein: CASKQLAGENIQYF

J gene: TRBJ2-5
clone size: many
V gene: TRBV7-9
D gene: NA
CDR3 DNA: TGTGCCAGCAGCTTATCAGGCGTTGAGGGGGGACTTATGAACTTC
CDR3 protein: CASSLSGVEGGLMNF

J gene: TRBJ1-5
clone size: few
V gene: TRBV29-1
D gene: NA
CDR3 DNA: TGCAGCGCCGACCAGGGACCGAATCAGCCCCAGCATTTT
CDR3 protein: CSADQGPNQPQHF

J gene: TRBJ2-2
clone size: NA
V gene: TRBV9
D gene: NA
CDR3 DNA: TGTGCCAGCAGCGTGAACGACAGGAGGAACACCGGGGAGCTGTTTTTT
CDR3 protein: CASSVNDRRNTGELFF

J gene: TRBJ2-1
clone size: NA
V gene: TRBV7-4
D gene: NA
CDR3 DNA: TGTGCCAGCAGCGCGATTAGTGAGCAGTTCTTC
CDR3 protein: CASSAISEQFF

J gene: TRBJ2-2
clone size: many
V gene: TRBV7-3
D gene: NA
CDR3 DNA: TGTGCCAGCAGCTTAACTGGAGGGCCGGGGGAGCTGTTTTTT
CDR3 protein: CASSLTGGPGELFF

J gene: TRBJ2-5
clone size: many
V gene: TRBV7-6
D gene: NA
CDR3 DNA: TGTGCCAGCAGCTTAGACGGGGGGACCCAGTACTTC
CDR3 protein: CASSLDGGTQYF

J gene: TRBJ1-5
clone size: many
V gene: TRBV7-2
D gene: NA
CDR3 DNA: TGTGCCAGCAGCTCCGGACACGTCTGGACCCAGCATTTT
CDR3 protein: CASSSGHVWTQHF

J gene: TRBJ2-7
clone size: NA
V gene: TRBV5-1
D gene: NA
CDR3 DNA: TGCGCCAGCAGCTTGGCCGTGCCACCCGAGCAGTACTTC
CDR3 protein: CASSLAVPPEQYF

J gene: TRBJ2-1
clone size: NA
V gene: TRBV25-1
D gene: TRBD2
CDR3 DNA: TGTGCCAGCAGTCCCCCGACCGGGACTAGAATGTCGAATGAGCAGTTCTTC
CDR3 protein: CASSPPTGTRMSNEQFF

J gene: TRBJ2-5
clone size: many
V gene: TRBV7-2
D gene: NA
CDR3 DNA: TGTGCCAGCAGCTTAGGTCAACGTGGGGGGATCTACCAAGAGACCCAGTACTTC
CDR3 protein: CASSLGQRGGIYQETQYF

J gene: TRBJ2-7
clone size: NA
V gene: TRBV2
D gene: TRBD2
CDR3 DNA: TGTGCCAGCAGATTGACTAGCGGGAGGTACGAGCAGTACTTC
CDR3 protein: CASRLTSGRYEQYF

J gene: TRBJ2-7
clone size: few
V gene: TRBV28
D gene: NA
CDR3 DNA: TGTGCCAGCACCACTTGGGGGGGCCAGACCTACGAGCAGTACTTC
CDR3 protein: CASTTWGGQTYEQYF

J gene: TRBJ1-1
clone size: many
V gene: TRBV19
D gene: NA
CDR3 DNA: TGTGCCAGTAGTCCGACCCTGGGGAGCACTGAAGCTTTCTTT
CDR3 protein: CASSPTLGSTEAFF

J gene: TRBJ2-7
clone size: few
V gene: TRBV7-8
D gene: TRBD1
CDR3 DNA: TGTGCCAGCAGCCCAACAAGGACAGGGGCCGAGCAGTACTTC
CDR3 protein: CASSPTRTGAEQYF

J gene: TRBJ2-1
clone size: few
V gene: TRBV24-1
D gene: TRBD2
CDR3 DNA: TGTGCCACCAGTGATTTCGGGACTACGGCCAGGTATGAGCAGTTCTTC
CDR3 protein: CATSDFGTTARYEQFF

J gene: TRBJ2-2
clone size: few
V gene: TRBV14
D gene: NA
CDR3 DNA: TGTGCCAGCAGCCACCTCTCAGGGACCGGGGAGCTGTTTTTT
CDR3 protein: CASSHLSGTGELFF

J gene: TRBJ1-5
clone size: many
V gene: TRBV19
D gene: NA
CDR3 DNA: TGTGCCAGTAGTATTGCAGGGGTGGGCAATCAGCCCCAGCATTTT
CDR3 protein: CASSIAGVGNQPQHF

J gene: TRBJ1-2
clone size: NA
V gene: TRBV28
D gene: TRBD1
CDR3 DNA: TGTGCCAGCAGTTTGGGGGGGACAGGGAGATATGGCTACACCTTC
CDR3 protein: CASSLGGTGRYGYTF

J gene: TRBJ2-7
clone size: many
V gene: TRBV19
D gene: NA
CDR3 DNA: TGTGCCAGTAGTGCCGGCTCGGGCAATTCTAAGTCCTACGAGCAGTACTTC
CDR3 protein: CASSAGSGNSKSYEQYF

J gene: TRBJ1-1
clone size: NA
V gene: TRBV19
D gene: NA
CDR3 DNA: TGTGCCAGTAGTGGACGGGGGGCGGATGACACTGAAGCTTTCTTT
CDR3 protein: CASSGRGADDTEAFF

J gene: TRBJ1-2
clone size: few
V gene: TRBV29-1
D gene: NA
CDR3 DNA: TGCAGCGTTGGTCACAGGGAAAACTATGGCTACACCTTC
CDR3 protein: CSVGHRENYGYTF

J gene: TRBJ2-7
clone size: NA
V gene: TRBV6-2/TRBV6-3
D gene: NA
CDR3 DNA: TGTGCCAGCAGTTACGGACGGACACGCTACGAGCAGTACTTC
CDR3 protein: CASSYGRTRYEQYF

J gene: TRBJ1-5
clone size: few
V gene: TRBV30
D gene: NA
CDR3 DNA: TGTGCCTGGAGCCCAGGCAGCAATCAGCCCCAGCATTTT
CDR3 protein: CAWSPGSNQPQHF

J gene: TRBJ2-5
clone size: many
V gene: TRBV7-8
D gene: NA
CDR3 DNA: TGTGCCAGCAGCTTAGCCCCGGGTCTCACGGAGACCCAGTACTTC
CDR3 protein: CASSLAPGLTETQYF

J gene: TRBJ1-1
clone size: few
V gene: TRBV18
D gene: NA
CDR3 DNA: TGTGCCAGCTCACCCCCGAGGAACACTGAAGCTTTCTTT
CDR3 protein: CASSPPRNTEAFF

J gene: TRBJ1-5
clone size: NA
V gene: TRBV7-2
D gene: NA
CDR3 DNA: TGTGCCAGCAGCTTAGACCCCGATCAGCCCCAGCATTTT
CDR3 protein: CASSLDPDQPQHF

J gene: TRBJ2-3
clone size: many
V gene: TRBV7-2
D gene: NA
CDR3 DNA: TGTGCCAGCAGCTTAGGACCGGAAGATACGCAGTATTTT
CDR3 protein: CASSLGPEDTQYF

J gene: TRBJ1-2
clone size: many
V gene: TRBV28
D gene: NA
CDR3 DNA: TGTGCCAGCAGTCCCTCACTCGGGCGAAACACAGGCTATGGCTACACCTTC
CDR3 protein: CASSPSLGRNTGYGYTF

J gene: TRBJ1-3
clone size: few
V gene: TRBV28
D gene: NA
CDR3 DNA: TGTGCCAGCAGTCAGCCGGGACGGGGAAACACCATATATTTT
CDR3 protein: CASSQPGRGNTIYF

J gene: TRBJ2-1
clone size: many
V gene: TRBV7-2
D gene: TRBD2
CDR3 DNA: TGTGCCAGCAGCTTAGGATACGGCGGGGGAAGCTCCTACAATGAGCAGTTCTTC
CDR3 protein: CASSLGYGGGSSYNEQFF

J gene: TRBJ2-1
clone size: NA
V gene: TRBV28
D gene: NA
CDR3 DNA: TGTGCCAGCAGTCCCACCATCGGAGGGGGGCACAATGAGCAGTTCTTC
CDR3 protein: CASSPTIGGGHNEQFF

J gene: TRBJ2-7
clone size: NA
V gene: TRBV7-8
D gene: TRBD2
CDR3 DNA: TGTGCCAGCAGCCCGAGAGGAGGGAGGGGATACTACGAGCAGTACTTC
CDR3 protein: CASSPRGGRGYYEQYF

J gene: TRBJ2-7
clone size: NA
V gene: TRBV3-1
D gene: NA
CDR3 DNA: TGTGCCAGCAGCCAAGGGAGGGGGTCTTCCTACGAGCAGTACTTC
CDR3 protein: CASSQGRGSSYEQYF

J gene: TRBJ2-5
clone size: many
V gene: TRBV7-2
D gene: NA
CDR3 DNA: TGTGCCAGCAGCTTTGGGGGGTACCAAGAGACCCAGTACTTC
CDR3 protein: CASSFGGYQETQYF

J gene: TRBJ2-1
clone size: many
V gene: TRBV7-3
D gene: NA
CDR3 DNA: TGTGCCAGCAGCCAAGAAAGCATTGAGCAGTTCTTC
CDR3 protein: CASSQESIEQFF

J gene: TRBJ2-7
clone size: many
V gene: TRBV6-2/TRBV6-3
D gene: TRBD1
CDR3 DNA: TGTGCCAGCAGCAAACCGGGACAGGGAAACGTCCACGAGCAGTACTTC
CDR3 protein: CASSKPGQGNVHEQYF

J gene: TRBJ2-3
clone size: many
V gene: TRBV7-2
D gene: TRBD2
CDR3 DNA: TGTGCCAGCAGCTTACCCCCTAGCGGGGCCTCTAGCACAGATACGCAGTATTTT
CDR3 protein: CASSLPPSGASSTDTQYF

J gene: TRBJ2-7
clone size: many
V gene: TRBV28
D gene: NA
CDR3 DNA: TGTGCCAGCAGTGGTCCCTACGGGGCTGAGGCGTACTTC
CDR3 protein: CASSGPYGAEAYF

J gene: TRBJ2-6
clone size: NA
V gene: TRBV15
D gene: NA
CDR3 DNA: TGTGCCACCAGCAGAGACCGAACTGGGGCCAACGTCCTGACTTTC
CDR3 protein: CATSRDRTGANVLTF

J gene: TRBJ2-3
clone size: many
V gene: TRBV7-2
D gene: NA
CDR3 DNA: TGTGCCAGCAGTTATACTCTGGATACGCAGTATTTT
CDR3 protein: CASSYTLDTQYF

J gene: TRBJ2-5
clone size: NA
V gene: TRBV15
D gene: NA
CDR3 DNA: TGTGCCACCAGCAGAGATCGGTATAGCATCGAGACCCAGTACTTC
CDR3 protein: CATSRDRYSIETQYF